This record covers a single T cell receptor beta chain. Its antigen is unknown. Base qualities are not provided; no much larger clone lies one nucleotide away. This record belongs to a study of technical replicates of blood from several donors (dated by TCRdb to 2016 to 2017). Library prep was done by the immunoSEQ multiplex PCR assay. What TCRdb holds here is the immuneACCESS table cut down to in-frame rearrangements. Part of the clones is not present; checked against another copy, under half of the missing clones reflect an unresolved V gene, and the others are unexplained. The sample contains 60,000 or so clones, about 83% of them found a single time. The top ten hold approximately 4.7% of the sample. The sample comprised PBMCs. The sequence was obtained from a human donor in good health. Some clones in this sample may be carry-over from other donors' samples.

The DNA sequence is as follows: TGTGCCAGCAGTTTTGACTATACCACAGATACGCAGTATTTT. It translates to CASSFDYTTDTQYF. Here the chain combines TRBV6-6 and TRBJ2-3; TRBD2 is a possible D gene, resting on 5 matching bases. Cut back by 4 bases and 2 bases, the V and J ends lie 10 bases apart. The CDR3 covers 14 residues, taking in both the cysteine and the phenylalanine. The retained sequence is limited to the CDR3, 42 bases, with the frame set at the first base. In the germline V gene (reference sequence), CDR1 corresponds to MNHNY and CDR2 to SVGAGI.